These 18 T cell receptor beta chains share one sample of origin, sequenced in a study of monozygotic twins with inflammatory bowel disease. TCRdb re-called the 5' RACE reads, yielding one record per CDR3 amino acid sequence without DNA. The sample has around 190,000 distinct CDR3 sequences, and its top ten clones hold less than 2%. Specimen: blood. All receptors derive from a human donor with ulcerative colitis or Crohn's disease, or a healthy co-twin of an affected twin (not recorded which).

The CDR3 is CASSLLVGGTGGINEQFF. The chain joins TRBV7-3 to TRBJ2-1; TCRdb lists TRBD1, though no DNA is available to test this call. Germline loops: CDR1 SGHTA, CDR2 FQGTGA. The CDR3 has 18 amino acids. Filled out from reference TRBV7-3 and TRBJ2-1, the complete variable domain reads GAGVSQTPSNKVTEKGKYVELRCDPISGHTALYWYRQSLGQGPEFLIYFQGTGAADDSGLPNDRFFAVRPEGSVSTLKIQRTERGDSAVYLCASSLLVGGTGGINEQFFGPGTRLTVL.

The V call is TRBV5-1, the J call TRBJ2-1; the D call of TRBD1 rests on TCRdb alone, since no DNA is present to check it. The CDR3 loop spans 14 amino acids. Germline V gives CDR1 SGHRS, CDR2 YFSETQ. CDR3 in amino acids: CASTTGRPNNEQFF.

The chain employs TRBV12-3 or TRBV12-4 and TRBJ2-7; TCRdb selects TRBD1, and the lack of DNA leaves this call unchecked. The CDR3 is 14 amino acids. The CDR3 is CASSPGTATYEQYF.

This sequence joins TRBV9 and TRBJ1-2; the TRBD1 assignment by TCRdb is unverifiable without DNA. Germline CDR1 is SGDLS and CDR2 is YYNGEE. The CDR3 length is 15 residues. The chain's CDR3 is CASSRTGVLIYGYTF.

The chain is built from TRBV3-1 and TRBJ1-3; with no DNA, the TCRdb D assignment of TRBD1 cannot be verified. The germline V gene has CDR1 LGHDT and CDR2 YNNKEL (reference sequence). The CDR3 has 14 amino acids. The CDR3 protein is CASSQDDSGDTIYF.

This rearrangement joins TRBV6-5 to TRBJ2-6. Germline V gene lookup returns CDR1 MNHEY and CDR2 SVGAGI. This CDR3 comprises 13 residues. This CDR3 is CASGQSGANVLTF.

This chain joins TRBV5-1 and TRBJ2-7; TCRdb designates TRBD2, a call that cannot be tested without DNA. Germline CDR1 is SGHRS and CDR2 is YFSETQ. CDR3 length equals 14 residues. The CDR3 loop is CASFRAFRVHEQYF. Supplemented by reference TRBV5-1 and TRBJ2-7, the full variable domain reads KAGVTQTPRYLIKTRGQQVTLSCSPISGHRSVSWYQQTPGQGLQFLFEYFSETQRNKGNFPGRFSGRQFSNSRSEMNVSTLELGDSALYLCASFRAFRVHEQYFGPGTRLTVT.

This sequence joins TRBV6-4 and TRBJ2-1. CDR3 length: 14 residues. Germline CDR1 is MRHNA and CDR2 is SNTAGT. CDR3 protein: CASSVDVQASEQFF.

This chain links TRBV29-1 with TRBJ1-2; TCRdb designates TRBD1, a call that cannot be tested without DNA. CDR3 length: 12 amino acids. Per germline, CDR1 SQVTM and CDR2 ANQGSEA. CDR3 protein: CSVEQGFYGYTF.

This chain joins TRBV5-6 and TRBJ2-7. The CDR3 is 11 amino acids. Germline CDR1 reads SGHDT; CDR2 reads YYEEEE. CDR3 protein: CASSLTGEQYF.

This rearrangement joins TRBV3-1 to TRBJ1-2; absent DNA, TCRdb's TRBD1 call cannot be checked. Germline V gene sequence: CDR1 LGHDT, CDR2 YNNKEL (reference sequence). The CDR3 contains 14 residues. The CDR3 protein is CASSQDHTGRGYTF.

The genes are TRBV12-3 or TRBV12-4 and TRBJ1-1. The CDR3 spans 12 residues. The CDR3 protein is CASSWGRAEAFF.

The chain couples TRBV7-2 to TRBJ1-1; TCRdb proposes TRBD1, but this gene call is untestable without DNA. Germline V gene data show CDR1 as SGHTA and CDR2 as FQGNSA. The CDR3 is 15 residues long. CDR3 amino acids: CASRHPTGFGTEAFF.

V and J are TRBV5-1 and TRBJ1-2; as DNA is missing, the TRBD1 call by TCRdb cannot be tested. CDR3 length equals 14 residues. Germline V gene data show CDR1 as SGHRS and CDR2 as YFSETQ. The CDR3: CASSFDVDRRGYTF.

This CDR3 is CASSLGSSSNQPQHF. The chain carries TRBV12-3 or TRBV12-4 and TRBJ1-5. The CDR3 has 15 amino acids.

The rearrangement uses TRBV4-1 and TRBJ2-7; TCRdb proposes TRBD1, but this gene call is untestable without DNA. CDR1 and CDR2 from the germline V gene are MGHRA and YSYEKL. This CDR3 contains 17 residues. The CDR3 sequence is CASSQVAAGQGKREQYF.

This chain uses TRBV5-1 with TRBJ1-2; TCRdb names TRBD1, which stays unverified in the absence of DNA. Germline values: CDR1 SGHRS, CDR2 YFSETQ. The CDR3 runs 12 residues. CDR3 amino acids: CASSLATGVYTF.

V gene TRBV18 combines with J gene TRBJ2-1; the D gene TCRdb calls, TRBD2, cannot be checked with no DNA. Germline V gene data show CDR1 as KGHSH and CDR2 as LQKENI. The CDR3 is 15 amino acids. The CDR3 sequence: CASSPVERGTDEQFF.